This T cell receptor beta chain was documented in a study of blood T cell repertoires in COVID-19. Study context: Acute and convalescent COVID-19 specimens originated in the United States, Italy and Spain.

The CDR3 spans 13 residues. Germline V lookup: CDR1 LNHDA, CDR2 SQIVND (reference sequence). Trimming stripped 7 bases from V and 6 bases from J, with 15 bases between. Per the original data handling: Estimated nucleated cell counts came from reference gene primer amplification. The table came from immunoSEQ multiplex PCR; TCRdb's copy has only in-frame clones and leaves some out. The V and J calls and clone size come from that table; D and trimming were worked out from the DNA. The data hold around 340,000 clones, with about 88% observed a single time. This rearrangement joins TRBV19 to TRBJ1-2, with D perhaps matching TRBD1 (6 bases). The sample was peripheral blood. The receptor was derived from an older woman with COVID-19, enrolled during active disease. This chain's CDR3 is CASMRGRQDGYTF. CDR3 nucleotide sequence: TGTGCCAGTATGAGGGGGAGACAGGATGGCTACACCTTC.